Following are 23 T cell receptor beta chains from one sample sequenced in a study of control samples from healthy donors and cancer patients. Sequencing was performed with immunoSEQ multiplex PCR; in TCRdb, only in-frame clones are kept and a portion is missing. The table lists 130,000 or so clones, approximately 87% of them singletons, with 9.5% to 13% in the top ten. Input material: blood. These receptors were taken from a man younger than 40 in good health.

The table lists this clone with a count of one. The J gene is TRBJ1-6, the V gene TRBV30; the D gene is possibly TRBD1 (5 bases). The CDR3 spans 14 residues. Germline assignment: CDR1 GTSNPN and CDR2 SVGIG (reference sequence). The germline V and J ends were trimmed by 5 bases and 7 bases, with 15 bases remaining between them. The CDR3 loop reads CAWAPGLLNSPLHF. The CDR3 coding sequence is TGTGCCTGGGCTCCGGGACTGCTGAATTCACCCCTCCACTTT. The complete variable domain, with remaining parts taken from reference TRBV30 and TRBJ1-6, reads SQTIHQWPATLVQPVGSPLSLECTVEGTSNPNLYWYRQAAGRGLQLLFYSVGIGQISSEVPQNLSASRPQDRQFILSSKKLLLSDSGFYLCAWAPGLLNSPLHFGNGTRLTVT.

This rearrangement joins TRBV6-5 to TRBJ1-2, with D possibly being TRBD1 (5 bases). The ends were cut back, 10 bases at V and 3 bases at J, with 15 bases in the middle. The CDR3 has 13 residues. Germline-derived CDR1 and CDR2 are MNHEY and SVGAGI. In DNA, the CDR3 is TGTGCCACCAGCGGGCGGGACCACTATGGCTACACCTTC. Its translation is CATSGRDHYGYTF.

The chain links TRBV5-1 to TRBJ1-1, with 7 bases matching TRBD1. CDR1 is SGHRS, CDR2 YFSETQ, per germline. The CDR3 totals 15 residues. J gave up 5 bases and V 5 bases, and 12 bases lay outside the gene matches. CDR3 sequence (DNA): TGCGCCAGCAGTTTTGACAGGGCAAGTGGTACTGAAGCTTTCTTT. This gives the protein CASSFDRASGTEAFF.

V is TRBV15 and J is TRBJ1-2; maybe TRBD1 (5 bases). CDR1 and CDR2 from the germline V gene are LNHNV and YYDKDF (reference sequence). CDR3 length equals 14 residues. Trimming removed 0 bases from V and 7 bases from J, with 12 bases in between. CDR3 loop: CATSREGGTRGYTF. The DNA for the CDR3 is TGTGCCACCAGCAGAGAGGGGGGAACTCGTGGCTACACCTTC.

The rearrangement links TRBV3-1 (or the pseudogene TRBV3-2) to TRBJ2-6; D gene unclear. The ends were cut back, 1 base at V and 5 bases at J, with 0 bases in the middle. Per the germline V gene, CDR1 is LGHDT and CDR2 is YNNKEL (reference sequence). CDR3 length: 12 amino acids. Here the CDR3 reads CASSQGANVLTF. In DNA form, the CDR3 reads TGTGCCAGCAGCCAAGGGGCCAACGTCCTGACTTTC.

The V call is TRBV28, the J call TRBJ1-2; TRBD1 agrees at 7 bases. Unmatched junction bases numbered 7, after V lost 6 bases and J lost 0 bases. The CDR3 runs to 15 residues. Germline CDR1 reads MDHEN; CDR2 reads SYDVKM. This chain's CDR3 is CASSLGTATNYGYTF. DNA for the CDR3: TGTGCCAGCAGCCTGGGGACAGCCACTAACTATGGCTACACCTTC.

The gene calls are TRBV25-1 and TRBJ2-1, with TRBD1 matching 9 bases. Germline assignment: CDR1 MGHDK and CDR2 SYGVNS. The ends lost 4 bases at V and 5 bases at J; junction bases unmatched: 6. This CDR3 region has 15 residues. CDR3 residues: CASSGIRDRDNEQFF. CDR3 bases: TGTGCCAGCAGTGGAATCCGGGACAGGGACAATGAGCAGTTCTTC.

The chain employs TRBV5-1 and TRBJ2-5, with D perhaps being TRBD1 or TRBD2 (5 bases each). Germline V gives CDR1 SGHRS, CDR2 YFSETQ. The germline V and J ends were trimmed by 0 bases and 5 bases, with 17 bases remaining between them. The CDR3 sequence is 16 residues long. The CDR3 region has the DNA TGCGCCAGCAGCTTGGGTGTTTGGGGGTTGGAGGAGACCCAGTACTTC. Protein sequence: CASSLGVWGLEETQYF.

Only a few counts were recorded for this clone. The rearrangement links TRBV4-1 to TRBJ1-5; D remains unclear. Germline loops: CDR1 MGHRA, CDR2 YSYEKL. The V end lost 0 bases, the J end lost 4 bases, and 10 bases lay between the germline ends. This CDR3 region has 15 residues. The CDR3 DNA reads as TGCGCCAGCAGCCAAGAAGGGTGGGGAAATCAGCCCCAGCATTTT. Amino acids: CASSQEGWGNQPQHF.

The V call is TRBV5-6, the J call TRBJ1-2; D perhaps matches TRBD1 (6 bases). The CDR3 has 13 amino acids. V was shortened by 4 bases and J by 10 bases, with 17 bases between the two germline ends. The germline gives CDR1 SGHDT, CDR2 YYEEEE. Written as DNA, the CDR3 is TGTGCCAGCAGCCCACAGGGTCGAGACGACTACACCTTC. Translating it yields CASSPQGRDDYTF.

The table lists this clone with a count of one. The gene calls are TRBV7-2 and TRBJ2-1; tentative D call: TRBD2 (5 bases). Per germline, CDR1 SGHTA and CDR2 FQGNSA. CDR3 length: 13 amino acids. V shed 5 bases and J shed 13 bases, with 18 bases lying between them. The CDR3 DNA follows: TGTGCCAGCAGCCAAGAGGTCCAGGACTCTCAGTTCTTC. Residues: CASSQEVQDSQFF. Complete variable domain (other parts from reference TRBV7-2 and TRBJ2-1): GAGVSQSPSNKVTEKGKDVELRCDPISGHTALYWYRQSLGQGLEFLIYFQGNSAPDKSGLPSDRFSAERTGGSVSTLTIQRTQQEDSAVYLCASSQEVQDSQFFGPGTRLTVL.

The J gene is TRBJ1-5, the V gene TRBV4-1; D is undetermined. The CDR3 consists of 15 residues. The ends were cut back, 1 base at V and 6 bases at J, with 13 bases in the middle. Germline V gene data show CDR1 as MGHRA and CDR2 as YSYEKL. The CDR3: CASSQGFSGGQPQHF. The CDR3, as DNA: TGCGCCAGCAGCCAAGGTTTCAGCGGTGGTCAGCCCCAGCATTTT.

V is TRBV25-1 and J is TRBJ1-1; 7 bases map to TRBD1. Germline CDR1 and CDR2: MGHDK and SYGVNS. The CDR3 length is 14 residues. Trimming cost V 1 base and J 7 bases; bases outside gene matches: 6. CDR3 in DNA: TGTGCCAGCAGTGAATTTGGGACAGACCTTGAAGCTTTCTTT. Translating it yields CASSEFGTDLEAFF.

This sequence joins TRBV6-6 and TRBJ2-5, with 8 bases fitting TRBD1. Germline V lookup: CDR1 MNHNY, CDR2 SVGAGI (reference sequence). V was clipped by 5 bases and J by 4 bases; unmatched bases: 9. This CDR3 is built from 15 residues. The CDR3 reads CASSATGTGGETQYF. DNA for the CDR3: TGTGCCAGCAGTGCCACCGGGACAGGAGGAGAGACCCAGTACTTC.

The chain uses TRBV5-4 and TRBJ1-2; 7 bases match TRBD1. This CDR3 contains 15 residues. Trimming took 4 bases from V and 5 from J; bases not matched to a gene: 11. Per germline, CDR1 SGHNT and CDR2 YYREEE (reference sequence). CDR3 DNA: TGTGCCAGCAGCCTGATGGGACAGCCAGGGTATGGCTACACCTTC. Translation: CASSLMGQPGYGYTF.

The chain joins TRBV7-2 to TRBJ1-5; maybe TRBD1 (5 bases). This CDR3 region has 15 residues. Germline CDR1 is SGHTA and CDR2 is FQGNSA. Trimming cost V 4 bases and J 3 bases, with 13 bases left between them. CDR3 coding DNA: TGTGCCAGCAGCTCGGGGCTCGGAACCAATCAGCCCCAGCATTTT. Translation gives CASSSGLGTNQPQHF.

This sequence joins TRBV29-1 and TRBJ1-1; D remains ambiguous. Germline lookup yields CDR1 SQVTM and CDR2 ANQGSEA. This CDR3 spans 14 amino acids. V dropped 1 base and J dropped 6 bases, with 15 bases sitting between them. The CDR3, as DNA: TGCAGCGTTGAAGGGTCACCCGGCAAGGCTGAAGCTTTCTTT. Amino acids: CSVEGSPGKAEAFF.

The chain joins TRBV3-1 (or the pseudogene TRBV3-2) to TRBJ1-5; D is undetermined. The CDR3 length is 15 residues. V was trimmed by 0 bases and J by 3 bases, leaving 9 bases between them. The germline V gene has CDR1 LGHDT and CDR2 YNNKEL (reference sequence). The CDR3 region is CASSQDHTANQPQHF. The CDR3 DNA follows: TGTGCCAGCAGCCAAGACCACACTGCCAATCAGCCCCAGCATTTT.

V usage is TRBV6-5 and J usage is TRBJ1-5; 9 bases map to TRBD1. With 8 bases clipped from V and 6 bases from J, the junction kept 5 bases outside the gene matches. Germline CDR1 is MNHEY and CDR2 is SVGAGI. The CDR3 length is 13 residues. CDR3 in amino acids: CASRDREGQPQHF. DNA of the CDR3: TGTGCCAGCCGGGACAGGGAAGGTCAGCCCCAGCATTTT.

To note about this clone: Other DNA sequences in this sample translate to the same CDR3. The chain employs TRBV3-1 (or the pseudogene TRBV3-2) and TRBJ1-2; unclear D gene. Trimming stripped 1 base from V and 5 bases from J, with 11 bases between. Germline V gene sequence: CDR1 LGHDT, CDR2 YNNKEL (reference sequence). The CDR3 loop spans 14 amino acids. The CDR3 region is CASSQAGGEYGYTF. The CDR3 bases are TGTGCCAGCAGCCAAGCGGGCGGAGAATATGGCTACACCTTC.

Notes on this clone: Compared with germline, one end of the junction differs, possibly owing to a read error. This chain uses TRBV6-1 with TRBJ1-1, with 7 nucleotides matching TRBD1. Per the germline V gene, CDR1 is MNHNS and CDR2 is SASEGT. This CDR3 region has 14 residues. Here the CDR3 DNA reads TGTGCCAGCTGTGAGACAGGGTTGAACACTGAAGCTTTCTTT. This sequence encodes CASCETGLNTEAFF.

The chain is built from TRBV19 and TRBJ2-5; no clear D. Germline V gene data show CDR1 as LNHDA and CDR2 as SQIVND (reference sequence). The CDR3 runs to 14 residues. The V gene lost 1 base and the J gene lost 5 bases, with 11 bases spanning the gap. The CDR3 sequence is CASSIGARGETQYF. The CDR3 DNA reads TGTGCCAGTAGTATAGGGGCTAGAGGTGAGACCCAGTACTTC.

This clone appeared a single time. The V gene is TRBV25-1, the J gene TRBJ2-1; TRBD1 matches at 8 bases. The germline V gene encodes CDR1 MGHDK and CDR2 SYGVNS. This CDR3 is 12 amino acids long. V lost 7 bases and J lost 10; bases outside the gene matches: 6. The CDR3 region is CASTDRVNEQFF. Here the CDR3 DNA reads TGTGCCAGCACGGACAGGGTGAACGAGCAGTTCTTC.